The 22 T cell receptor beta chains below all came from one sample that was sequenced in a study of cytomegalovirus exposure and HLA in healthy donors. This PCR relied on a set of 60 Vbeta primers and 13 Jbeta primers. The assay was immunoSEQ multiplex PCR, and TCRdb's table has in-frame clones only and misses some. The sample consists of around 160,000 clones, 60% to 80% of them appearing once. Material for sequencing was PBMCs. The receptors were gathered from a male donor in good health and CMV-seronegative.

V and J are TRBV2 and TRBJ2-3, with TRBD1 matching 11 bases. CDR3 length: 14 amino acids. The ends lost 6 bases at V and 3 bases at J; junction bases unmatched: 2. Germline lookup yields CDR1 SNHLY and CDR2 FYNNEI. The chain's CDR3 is CASSGQGATDTQYF. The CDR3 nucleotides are TGTGCCAGCAGCGGACAGGGGGCTACAGATACGCAGTATTTT.

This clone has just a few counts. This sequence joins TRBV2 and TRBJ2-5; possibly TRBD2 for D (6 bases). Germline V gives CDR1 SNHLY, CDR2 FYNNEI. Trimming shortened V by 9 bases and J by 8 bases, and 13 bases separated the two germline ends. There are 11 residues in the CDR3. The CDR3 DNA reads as TGTGCCAGTTCCCTGGGGACTACCCAGTACTTC. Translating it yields CASSLGTTQYF.

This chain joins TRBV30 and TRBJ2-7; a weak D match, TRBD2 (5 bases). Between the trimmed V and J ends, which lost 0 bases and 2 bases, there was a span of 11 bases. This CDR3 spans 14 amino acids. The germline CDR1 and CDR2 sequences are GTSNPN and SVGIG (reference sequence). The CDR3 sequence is CAWSVPLVAYEQYF. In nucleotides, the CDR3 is TGTGCCTGGAGTGTACCACTAGTGGCCTACGAGCAGTACTTC.

CDR3 in DNA: TGTGCCAGCCGCCCTCGGGGTAGCGGGAGTAGGGGGGAGCAGTTCTTC. This codes for CASRPRGSGSRGEQFF. The gene calls are TRBV19 and TRBJ2-1; 9 bases match TRBD2. Unmatched junction bases numbered 19, after V lost 9 bases and J lost 10 bases. From germline, CDR1 is LNHDA and CDR2 SQIVND (reference sequence). The CDR3 covers 16 residues.

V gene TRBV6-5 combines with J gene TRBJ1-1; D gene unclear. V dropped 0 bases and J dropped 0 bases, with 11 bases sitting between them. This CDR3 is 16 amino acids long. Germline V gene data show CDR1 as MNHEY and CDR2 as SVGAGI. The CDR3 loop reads CASSYSRAGLNTEAFF. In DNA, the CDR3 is TGTGCCAGCAGTTACTCGAGGGCAGGCCTGAACACTGAAGCTTTCTTT.

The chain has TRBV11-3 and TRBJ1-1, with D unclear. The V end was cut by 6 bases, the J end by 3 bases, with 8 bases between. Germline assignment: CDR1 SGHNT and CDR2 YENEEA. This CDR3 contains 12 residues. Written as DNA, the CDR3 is TGTGCCAGCAGTCGGGTTGACACTGAAGCTTTCTTT. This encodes CASSRVDTEAFF. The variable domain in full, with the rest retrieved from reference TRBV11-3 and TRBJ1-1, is EAGVVQSPRYKIIEKKQPVAFWCNPISGHNTLYWYLQNLGQGPELLIRYENEEAVDDSQLPKDRFSAERLKGVDSTLKIQPAELGDSAVYLCASSRVDTEAFFGQGTRLTVV.

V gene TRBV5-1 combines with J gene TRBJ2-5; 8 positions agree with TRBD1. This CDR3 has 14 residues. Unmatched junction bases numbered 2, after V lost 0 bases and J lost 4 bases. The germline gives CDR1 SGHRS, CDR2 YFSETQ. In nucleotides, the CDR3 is TGCGCCAGCAGCTTGGCAGGGGGCGCAGAGACCCAGTACTTC. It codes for CASSLAGGAETQYF. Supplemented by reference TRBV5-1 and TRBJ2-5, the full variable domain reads KAGVTQTPRYLIKTRGQQVTLSCSPISGHRSVSWYQQTPGQGLQFLFEYFSETQRNKGNFPGRFSGRQFSNSRSEMNVSTLELGDSALYLCASSLAGGAETQYFGPGTRLLVL.

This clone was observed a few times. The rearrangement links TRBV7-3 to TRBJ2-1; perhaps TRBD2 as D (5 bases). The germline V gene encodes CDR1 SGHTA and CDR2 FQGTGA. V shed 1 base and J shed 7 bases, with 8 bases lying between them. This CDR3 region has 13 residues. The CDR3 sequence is CASSLSSGNEQFF. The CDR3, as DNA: TGTGCCAGCAGCTTAAGCTCGGGGAATGAGCAGTTCTTC.

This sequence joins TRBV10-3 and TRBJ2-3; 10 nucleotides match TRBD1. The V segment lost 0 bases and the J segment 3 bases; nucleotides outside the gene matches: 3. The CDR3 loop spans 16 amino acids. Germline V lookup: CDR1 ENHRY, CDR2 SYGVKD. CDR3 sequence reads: CAISESPGQGTDTQYF. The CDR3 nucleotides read TGTGCCATCAGTGAGTCTCCGGGACAGGGGACAGATACGCAGTATTTT.

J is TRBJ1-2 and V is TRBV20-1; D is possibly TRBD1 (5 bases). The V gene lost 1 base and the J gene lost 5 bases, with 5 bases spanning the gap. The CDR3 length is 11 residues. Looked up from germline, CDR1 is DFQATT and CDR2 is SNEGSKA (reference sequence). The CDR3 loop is CSARAGYGYTF. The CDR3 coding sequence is TGCAGTGCTAGAGCAGGGTATGGCTACACCTTC.

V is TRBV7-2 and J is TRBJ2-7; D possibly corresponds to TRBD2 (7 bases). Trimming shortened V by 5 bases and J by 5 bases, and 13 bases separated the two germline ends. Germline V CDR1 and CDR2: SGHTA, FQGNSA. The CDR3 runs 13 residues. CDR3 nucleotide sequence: TGTGCCAGCAGCCGTGGGGGGGGCGACGAGCAGTACTTC. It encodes CASSRGGGDEQYF.

The CDR3 nucleotides are TGTGCCAGCAGCCCGGACAGGGGCGGTGAAAAACTGTTTTTT. Protein: CASSPDRGGEKLFF. This sequence joins TRBV9 and TRBJ1-4; 9 bases match TRBD1. The CDR3 length is 14 residues. CDR1 is SGDLS and CDR2 is YYNGEE in the germline V gene. The trim removed 4 bases at V and 7 bases at J, leaving 5 bases unmatched. Using reference TRBV9 and TRBJ1-4 for the parts outside the CDR3, the full variable domain is DSGVTQTPKHLITATGQRVTLRCSPRSGDLSVYWYQQSLDQGLQFLIQYYNGEERAKGNILERFSAQQFPDLHSELNLSSLELGDSALYFCASSPDRGGEKLFFGSGTQLSVL.

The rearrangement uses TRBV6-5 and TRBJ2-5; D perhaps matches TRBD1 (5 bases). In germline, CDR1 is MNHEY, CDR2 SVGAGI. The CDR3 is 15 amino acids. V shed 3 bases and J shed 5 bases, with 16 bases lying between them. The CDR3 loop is CASSYSAGFTETQYF. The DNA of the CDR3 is TGTGCCAGCAGTTATTCCGCAGGGTTCACCGAGACCCAGTACTTC.

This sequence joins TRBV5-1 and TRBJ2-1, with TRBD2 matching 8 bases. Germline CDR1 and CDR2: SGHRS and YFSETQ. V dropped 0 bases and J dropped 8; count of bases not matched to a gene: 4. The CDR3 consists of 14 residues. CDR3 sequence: CASSLGSGKDEQFF. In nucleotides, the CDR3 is TGCGCCAGCAGCTTGGGTAGCGGGAAGGATGAGCAGTTCTTC.

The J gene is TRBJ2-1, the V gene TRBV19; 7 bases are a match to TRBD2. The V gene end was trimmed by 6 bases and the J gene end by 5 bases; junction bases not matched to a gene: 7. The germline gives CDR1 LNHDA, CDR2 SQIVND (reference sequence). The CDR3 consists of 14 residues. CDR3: CASSRGGDNNEQFF. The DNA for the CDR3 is TGTGCCAGTAGCCGCGGGGGAGATAACAATGAGCAGTTCTTC.

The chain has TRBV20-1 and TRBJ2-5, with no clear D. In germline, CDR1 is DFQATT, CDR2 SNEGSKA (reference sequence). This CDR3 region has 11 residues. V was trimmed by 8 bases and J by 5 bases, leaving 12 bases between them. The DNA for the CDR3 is TGCAGTTGGAGTCCCCAGGAGACCCAGTACTTC. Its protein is CSWSPQETQYF.

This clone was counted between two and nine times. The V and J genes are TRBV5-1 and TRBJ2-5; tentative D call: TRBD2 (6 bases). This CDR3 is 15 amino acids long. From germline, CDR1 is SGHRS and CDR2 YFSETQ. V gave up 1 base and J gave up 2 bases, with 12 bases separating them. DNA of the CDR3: TGCGCCAGCAGCTTGCGTAATAGCGGACAAGAGACCCAGTACTTC. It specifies CASSLRNSGQETQYF.

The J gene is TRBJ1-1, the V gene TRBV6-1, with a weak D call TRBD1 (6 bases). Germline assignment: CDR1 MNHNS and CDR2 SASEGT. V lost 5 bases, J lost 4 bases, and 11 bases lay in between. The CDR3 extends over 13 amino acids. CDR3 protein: CASSLTGSTEAFF. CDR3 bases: TGTGCCAGCAGTCTTACAGGGAGCACTGAAGCTTTCTTT.

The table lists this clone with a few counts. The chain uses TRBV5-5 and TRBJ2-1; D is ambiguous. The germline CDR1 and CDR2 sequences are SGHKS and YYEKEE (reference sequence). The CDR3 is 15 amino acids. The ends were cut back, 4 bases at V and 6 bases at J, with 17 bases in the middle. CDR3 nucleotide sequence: TGTGCCAGCAGCCAAGAACGTCGAAGCCTCAATGAGCAGTTCTTC. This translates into CASSQERRSLNEQFF.

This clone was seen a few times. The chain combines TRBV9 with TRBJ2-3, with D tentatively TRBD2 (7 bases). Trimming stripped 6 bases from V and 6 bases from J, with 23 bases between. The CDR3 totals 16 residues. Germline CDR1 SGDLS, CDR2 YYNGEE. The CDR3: CASKPGGGGPADTQYF. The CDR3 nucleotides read TGTGCCAGCAAACCGGGGGGCGGGGGCCCGGCGGATACGCAGTATTTT.

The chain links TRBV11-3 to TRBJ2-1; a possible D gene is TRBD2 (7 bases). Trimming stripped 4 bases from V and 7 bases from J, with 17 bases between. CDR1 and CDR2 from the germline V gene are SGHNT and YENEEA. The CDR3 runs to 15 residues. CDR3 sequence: CASSWRGGERNEQFF. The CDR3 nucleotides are TGTGCCAGCAGCTGGAGGGGGGGCGAGAGGAATGAGCAGTTCTTC.

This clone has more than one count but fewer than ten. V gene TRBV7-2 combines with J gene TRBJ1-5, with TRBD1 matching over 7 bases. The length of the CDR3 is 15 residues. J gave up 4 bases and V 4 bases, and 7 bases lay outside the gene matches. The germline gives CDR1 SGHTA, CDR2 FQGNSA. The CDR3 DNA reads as TGTGCCAGCAGCTCCAGGACAGGACGTAATCAGCCCCAGCATTTT. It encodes CASSSRTGRNQPQHF.